This TCR beta chain was obtained from a study of radiation and T cells in renal cell carcinoma. Using immunoSEQ multiplex PCR, the repertoire was profiled, and TCRdb retains in-frame clones only, with some absent. The table lists about 47,000 clones, around three quarters of them singletons. V shed 0 bases, J shed 4 bases, and the junction held 6 bases outside the gene matches. Germline CDR1 and CDR2: SGHRS and YFSETQ. This CDR3 region has 15 residues. Time point described: blood 2 weeks post-SBRT. Treatment of the sample: 15 Gy SBRT to primary tumor, nephrectomy 4 weeks later. The chain joins TRBV5-1 to TRBJ2-5; TRBD1 matches 7 bases. Sequencing was performed on blood, taken from a patient whose treatment included radiotherapy and nephrectomy. This clonotype was sampled from a woman aged 70 to 79 with renal cell carcinoma. Here the CDR3 reads CASSLGRGLGETQYF. CDR3 nucleotide sequence: TGCGCCAGCAGCTTGGGCAGGGGGTTGGGAGAGACCCAGTACTTC.